What follows is one T cell receptor (beta chain) and its context. The antigen is not known. The record originates from a study of T-cell memory formation after mild COVID-19. General study findings and limits: Clones shrinking from day 15 to 85 showed even CD4/CD8 mixes; later expanders tilted CD4+. Whether day 37 second-wave clones are SARS-CoV-2-specific was not confirmed.

Germline V gene sequence: CDR1 SQVTM, CDR2 ANQGSEA. The CDR3 consists of 14 residues. The V gene end was trimmed by 4 bases and the J gene end by 5 bases; junction bases not matched to a gene: 8. TCRdb recomputed calls from the 5' RACE reads with MiXCR, one row per CDR3 protein. Among about 430,000 distinct CDR3 sequences listed, more than 15% were seen once. Sequencing was done on a sample of PBMCs or a T cell subset sorted from them (not recorded which). The sequence came from a man between 18 and 35 years old who had mild COVID-19 (a few samples of this study predate the infection). Cell type and time point are not known. This rearrangement joins TRBV29-1 to TRBJ2-3; 8 bases fit TRBD1. CDR3 nucleotide sequence: TGCAGCGTTGCTTGGACAGGGATAGAAGATACGCAGTATTTT. It translates to CSVAWTGIEDTQYF.